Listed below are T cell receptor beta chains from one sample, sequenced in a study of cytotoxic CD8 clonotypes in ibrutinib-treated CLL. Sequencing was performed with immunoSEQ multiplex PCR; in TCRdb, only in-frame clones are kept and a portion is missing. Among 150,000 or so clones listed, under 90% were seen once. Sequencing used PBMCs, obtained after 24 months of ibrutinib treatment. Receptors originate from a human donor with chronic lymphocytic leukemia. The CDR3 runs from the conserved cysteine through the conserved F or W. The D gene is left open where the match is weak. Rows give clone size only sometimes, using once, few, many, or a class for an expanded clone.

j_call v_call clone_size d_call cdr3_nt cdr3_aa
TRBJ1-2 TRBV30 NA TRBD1 TGTGCCCGCTACCGAACAGGGGGAGGGTATGGCTACACCTTC CARYRTGGGYGYTF
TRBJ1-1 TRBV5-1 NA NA TGCGCCAGCCGAGAATCCACTGGAATACCAATTTTTTTGAACACTGAAGCTTTCTTT CASRESTGIPIFLNTEAFF
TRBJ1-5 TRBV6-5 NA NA TGTGCCAGCAGGGGGGGCAGCAATCAGCCCCAGCATTTT CASRGGSNQPQHF
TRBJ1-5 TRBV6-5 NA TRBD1 TGTGCCAGCATCGGGGACAGGGTCCATCAGCCCCAGCATTTT CASIGDRVHQPQHF
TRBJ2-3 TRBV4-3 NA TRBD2 TGCGCCAGCAGCCAAGATGGGCGGGAGTCGTTCAATGTAGATACGCAGTATTTT CASSQDGRESFNVDTQYF
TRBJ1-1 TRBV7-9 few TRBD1 TGTGCCAGCAGCTTAACAGGGGGCACTGAAGCTTTCTTT CASSLTGGTEAFF
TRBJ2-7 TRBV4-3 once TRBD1 TGCGCCAGCAGCCAAGGTCCCGGGACAGGGGGGCACGAGCAGTACTTC CASSQGPGTGGHEQYF
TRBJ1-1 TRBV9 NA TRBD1 TGTGCCAGCAGCCCTAGGGGATACAGGGGTTCCACTGAAGCTTTCTTT CASSPRGYRGSTEAFF
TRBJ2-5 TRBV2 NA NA TGTGCCAGCCAGGGCCCAGAGACCCAGTACTTC CASQGPETQYF
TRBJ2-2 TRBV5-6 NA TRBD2 TGTGCCAGCAGTCCACTAGCGGGAGGTTTAACCGGGGAGCTGTTTTTT CASSPLAGGLTGELFF
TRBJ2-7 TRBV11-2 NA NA TGTGCCAGCAGCGTCGCAGTAGGCCCACTGACCTCCTACGAGCAGTACTTC CASSVAVGPLTSYEQYF
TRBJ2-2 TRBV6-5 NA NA TGTGCCAGCAGTTACTTTCAGAAGGGAGCTACCGGGGAGCTGTTTTTT CASSYFQKGATGELFF
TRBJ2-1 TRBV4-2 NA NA TGTGCCAGCAGCCTGGGGGGCGGGAGCTCCTACAATGAGCAGTTCTTC CASSLGGGSSYNEQFF
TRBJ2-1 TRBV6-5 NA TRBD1 TGTGCCAGCAGTTTCCGGGACAGCAATGAGCAGTTCTTC CASSFRDSNEQFF
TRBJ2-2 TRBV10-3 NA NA TGTGCCATCAGTGAGCCCGGCCGGAACACCGGGGAGCTGTTTTTT CAISEPGRNTGELFF
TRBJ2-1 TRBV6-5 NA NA TGTGCCAGCAGTAGCCCGGCAGGGGCCCACAATGAGCAGTTCTTC CASSSPAGAHNEQFF
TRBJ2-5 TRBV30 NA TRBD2 TGTGCCTGGAGTGTAGGTCTAGCGGGAGTTGAGACCCAGTACTTC CAWSVGLAGVETQYF
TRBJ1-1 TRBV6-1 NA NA TGTGCCAGCAGTGAACTCGGCACTGAGAACACTGAAGCTTTCTTT CASSELGTENTEAFF
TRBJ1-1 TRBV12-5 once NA TGTGCTAGTGGTTTGGAGGGGGACACTGAAGCTTTCTTT CASGLEGDTEAFF
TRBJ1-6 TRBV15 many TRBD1 TGTGCCACCAGCAGAGTGACAGGGTATTATTCACCCCTCCACTTT CATSRVTGYYSPLHF
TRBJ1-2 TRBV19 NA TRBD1 TGTGCCAGTAGTACCCCGGGACAGGGCTATGGCTACACCTTC CASSTPGQGYGYTF
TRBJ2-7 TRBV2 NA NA TGTGCCAGCAGTGGATCCCGGCAGACCGCCATCCCCCTCTACGAGCAGTACTTC CASSGSRQTAIPLYEQYF
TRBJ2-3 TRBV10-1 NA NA TGCGCCAGAACGGTTACGCAGTATTTT CARTVTQYF
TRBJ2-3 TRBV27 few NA TGTGCCAGCAGTTTATCGGGCTCGCGTACGCAGTATTTT CASSLSGSRTQYF
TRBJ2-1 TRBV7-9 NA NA TGTGCCAGCAGCGGCGCGGCCGGGACCATAAATGAGCAGTTCTTC CASSGAAGTINEQFF
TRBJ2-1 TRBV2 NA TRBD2 TGTGCCAGCAACGGACTAGCGGGCTCCTACAATGAGCAGTTCTTC CASNGLAGSYNEQFF
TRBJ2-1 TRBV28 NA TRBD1 TGTGCCAGCACCCAATTGGGGACAGGGACCTACAATGAGCAGTTCTTC CASTQLGTGTYNEQFF